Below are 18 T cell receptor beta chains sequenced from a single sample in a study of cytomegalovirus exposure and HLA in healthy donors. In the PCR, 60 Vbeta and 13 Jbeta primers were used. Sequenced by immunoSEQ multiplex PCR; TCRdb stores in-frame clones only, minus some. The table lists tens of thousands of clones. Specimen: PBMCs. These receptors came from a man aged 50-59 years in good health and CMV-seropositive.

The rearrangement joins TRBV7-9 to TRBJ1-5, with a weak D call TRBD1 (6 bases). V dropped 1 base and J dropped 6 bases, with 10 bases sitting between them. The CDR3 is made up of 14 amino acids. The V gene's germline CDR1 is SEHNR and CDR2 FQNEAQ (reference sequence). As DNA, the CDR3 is TGTGCCAGCAGCTTAGTTGGGGGCGGTCAGCCCCAGCATTTT. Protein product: CASSLVGGGQPQHF.

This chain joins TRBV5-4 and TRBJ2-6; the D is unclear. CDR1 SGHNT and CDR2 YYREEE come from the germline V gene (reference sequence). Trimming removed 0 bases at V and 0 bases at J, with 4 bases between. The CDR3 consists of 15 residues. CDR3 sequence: CASSLDSSGANVLTF. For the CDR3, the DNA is TGTGCCAGCAGCTTGGACAGCTCTGGGGCCAACGTCCTGACTTTC.

The CDR3 sequence is CASSVTGKETQYF. CDR3 in DNA: TGTGCCAGCAGCGTGACAGGGAAAGAGACCCAGTACTTC. The chain couples TRBV5-6 to TRBJ2-5, with 7 positions matching TRBD1. There are 13 residues in the CDR3. In germline, CDR1 is SGHDT, CDR2 YYEEEE. J lost 3 bases, V lost 4 bases, and 3 bases had no gene match.

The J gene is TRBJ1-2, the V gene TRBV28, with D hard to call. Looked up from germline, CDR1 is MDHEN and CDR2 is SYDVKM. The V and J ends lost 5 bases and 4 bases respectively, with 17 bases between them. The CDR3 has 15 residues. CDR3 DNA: TGTGCCAGCAGTCGTCCGGGTCGAGCGGGCTATGGCTACACCTTC. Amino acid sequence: CASSRPGRAGYGYTF.

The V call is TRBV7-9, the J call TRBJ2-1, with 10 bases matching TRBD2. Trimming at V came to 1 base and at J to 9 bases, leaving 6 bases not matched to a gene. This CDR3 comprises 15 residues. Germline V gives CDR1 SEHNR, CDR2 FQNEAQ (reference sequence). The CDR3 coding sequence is TGTGCCAGCAGCTTAGTGTCTAGCGGGAGTACTGAGCAGTTCTTC. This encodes CASSLVSSGSTEQFF.

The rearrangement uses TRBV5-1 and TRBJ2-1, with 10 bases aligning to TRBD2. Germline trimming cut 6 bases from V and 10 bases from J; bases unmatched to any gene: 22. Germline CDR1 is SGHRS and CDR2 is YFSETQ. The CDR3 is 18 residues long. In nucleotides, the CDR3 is TGCGCCAGCATTTCTCGAGGGGCGTTAGTAGCGGGAGGTCGGGAGCAGTTCTTC. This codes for CASISRGALVAGGREQFF.

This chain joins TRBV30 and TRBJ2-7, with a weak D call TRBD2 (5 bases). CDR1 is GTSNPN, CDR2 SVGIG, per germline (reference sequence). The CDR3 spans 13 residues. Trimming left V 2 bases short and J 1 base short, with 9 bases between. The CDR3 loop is CAWSFGESYEQYF. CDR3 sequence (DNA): TGTGCCTGGAGTTTCGGGGAGTCCTACGAGCAGTACTTC. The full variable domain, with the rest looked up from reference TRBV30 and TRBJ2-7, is SQTIHQWPATLVQPVGSPLSLECTVEGTSNPNLYWYRQAAGRGLQLLFYSVGIGQISSEVPQNLSASRPQDRQFILSSKKLLLSDSGFYLCAWSFGESYEQYFGPGTRLTVT.

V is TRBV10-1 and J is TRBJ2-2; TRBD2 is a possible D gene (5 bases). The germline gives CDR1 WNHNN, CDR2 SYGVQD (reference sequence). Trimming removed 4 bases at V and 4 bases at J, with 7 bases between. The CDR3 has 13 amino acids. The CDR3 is CASSAGSTGELFF. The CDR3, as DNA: TGCGCCAGCAGTGCGGGAAGCACCGGGGAGCTGTTTTTT.

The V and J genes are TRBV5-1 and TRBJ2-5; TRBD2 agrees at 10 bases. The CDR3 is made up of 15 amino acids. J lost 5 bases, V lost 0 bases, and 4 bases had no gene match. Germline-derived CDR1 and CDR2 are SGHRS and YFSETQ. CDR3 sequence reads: CASSLGAGGLETQYF. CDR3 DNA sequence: TGCGCCAGCAGCTTGGGAGCGGGAGGGTTGGAGACCCAGTACTTC.

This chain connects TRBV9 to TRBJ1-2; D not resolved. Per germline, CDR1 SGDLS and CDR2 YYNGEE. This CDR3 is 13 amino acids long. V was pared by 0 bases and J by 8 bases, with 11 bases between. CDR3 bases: TGTGCCAGCAGCGTAGCGGGTTACATCGGCTACACCTTC. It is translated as CASSVAGYIGYTF.

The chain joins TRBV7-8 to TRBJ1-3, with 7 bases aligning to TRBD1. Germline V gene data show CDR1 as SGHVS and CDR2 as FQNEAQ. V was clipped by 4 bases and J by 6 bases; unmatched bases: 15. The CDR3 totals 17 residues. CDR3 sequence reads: CASSSRQGTGWANTIYF. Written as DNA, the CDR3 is TGTGCCAGCAGCTCCCGACAGGGCACTGGATGGGCAAACACCATATATTTT.

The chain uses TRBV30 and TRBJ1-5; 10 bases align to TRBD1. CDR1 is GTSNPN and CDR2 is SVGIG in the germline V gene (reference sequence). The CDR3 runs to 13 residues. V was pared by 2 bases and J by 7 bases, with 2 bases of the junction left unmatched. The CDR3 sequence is CAWSTGQGQPQHF. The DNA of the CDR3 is TGTGCCTGGAGTACGGGACAGGGGCAGCCCCAGCATTTT.

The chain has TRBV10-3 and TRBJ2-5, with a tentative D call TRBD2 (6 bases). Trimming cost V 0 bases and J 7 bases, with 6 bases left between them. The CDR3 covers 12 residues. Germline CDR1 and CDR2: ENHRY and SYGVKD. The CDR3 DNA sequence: TGTGCCATCAGTGAGTCGGGGGGGACCCAGTACTTC. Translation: CAISESGGTQYF.

CDR3 protein: CASSEAAVNTDTQYF. For the CDR3, the DNA is TGTGCCAGCAGTGAAGCCGCGGTTAACACAGATACGCAGTATTTT. The chain employs TRBV6-1 and TRBJ2-3, with no clear D. The CDR3 runs 15 residues. Trimming stripped 0 bases from V and 2 bases from J, with 9 bases between. Germline CDR1 MNHNS, CDR2 SASEGT.

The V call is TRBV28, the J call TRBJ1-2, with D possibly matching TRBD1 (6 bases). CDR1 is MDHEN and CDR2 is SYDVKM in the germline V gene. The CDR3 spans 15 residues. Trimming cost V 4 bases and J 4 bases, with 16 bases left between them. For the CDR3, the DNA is TGTGCCAGCAGTTCCCCCGAGGAAGGGGGCTATGGCTACACCTTC. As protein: CASSSPEEGGYGYTF.

CDR3 region: CASSAGTNSNQPQHF. The CDR3 DNA reads TGTGCCAGCAGCGCCGGGACAAATAGCAATCAGCCCCAGCATTTT. The V call is TRBV7-9, the J call TRBJ1-5, with a tentative D call TRBD1 (6 bases). Germline V lookup: CDR1 SEHNR, CDR2 FQNEAQ (reference sequence). This CDR3 has 15 amino acids. V was cut by 5 bases and J by 0 bases, with 11 bases left in between.

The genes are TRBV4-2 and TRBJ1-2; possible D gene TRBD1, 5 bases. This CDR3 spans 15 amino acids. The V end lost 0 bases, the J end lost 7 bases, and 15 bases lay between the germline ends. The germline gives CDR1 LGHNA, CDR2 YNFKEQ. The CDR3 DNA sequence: TGTGCCAGCAGCCAAGATCAGGAGAGGCAGGGTGGCTACACCTTC. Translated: CASSQDQERQGGYTF.

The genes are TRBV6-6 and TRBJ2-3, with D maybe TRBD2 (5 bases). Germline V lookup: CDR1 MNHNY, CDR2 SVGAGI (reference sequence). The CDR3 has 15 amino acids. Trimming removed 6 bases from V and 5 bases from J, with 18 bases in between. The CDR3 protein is CASRLGGPLGDTQYF. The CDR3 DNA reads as TGTGCCAGCAGACTAGGTGGTCCCTTGGGAGATACGCAGTATTTT.